The entry below describes one T cell receptor beta chain. Its antigen is undetermined. This record belongs to a study of shared clonotypes between healthy human individuals. Study context: Three CD4 naive, three CD4 memory, two CD8 naive and one CD8 memory plate were used per donor. Study findings and constraints: Researchers sampled blood only, noting tissue repertoires likely differ. The small donor group covered limited genetic and exposure diversity.

Authors' data handling: As immunoSEQ supplied junction-only sequences (without quality scores), filtering differed. Data came from immunoSEQ multiplex PCR; TCRdb stores just in-frame clones and leaves some out. V and J calls and clone size are copied from that table; D and trimming were computed from the DNA. The data hold 2 million to 2.5 million clones, with 90% to 95% observed a single time. V lost 6 bases to trimming and J lost 2 bases, with 18 bases between them. Germline CDR1 SGHVS, CDR2 FQNEAQ. CDR3 length: 16 residues. Sequences were obtained from naive CD4+ T cells from PBMCs. Sample subset: CD45RA+ positively selected. V usage is TRBV7-8 and J usage is TRBJ2-3; D could derive from TRBD1 or TRBD2 (6 bases each). The source of this sequence is a man aged 18 to 30 in good health. Some clones in this sample may be carry-over from other donors' samples. CDR3 protein: CASSPRRGLNTDTQYF. In DNA, the CDR3 is TGTGCCAGCAGTCCCCGGAGGGGGTTGAACACAGATACGCAGTATTTT.